This T cell receptor (beta chain) appears in the sequencing data of a study of cytomegalovirus exposure and HLA in healthy donors. Across the whole study: Prior work identified around 120 million unique TCR beta sequences in around 170 million T cells. Approximately 85 million unique TCRs from HLA-typed donors were held in an early release of data. Points from the study as a whole: The study carried out a later analysis of TCR beta sequences. It associated approximately 17,000 of them with specific HLA alleles at a false discovery rate of 0.05.

Trimming shortened V by 3 bases and J by 5 bases, and 13 bases separated the two germline ends. Per germline, CDR1 SNHLY and CDR2 FYNNEI. The CDR3 has 15 residues. In its sample, this clone was seen once. Its antigen is still unknown. Vbeta (60) and Jbeta (13) primers were used in the PCR. Original analysis: Later analysis identified roughly 82 million unique TCR beta chains, roughly 11 million shared. Method: immunoSEQ multiplex PCR; TCRdb's copy keeps in-frame clones and lacks some. V, J and clone size reflect that table, while D and trimming were determined from the DNA. The table shows 83,000 or so clones, with roughly 76% occurring only once.

Sequenced sample: PBMCs. The rearrangement joins TRBV2 to TRBJ2-2; unclear D gene. The sequence was collected from a woman younger than 45 in good health and CMV-seronegative. CDR3 loop: CASSDAVQITGELFF. CDR3 bases: TGTGCCAGCAGTGACGCGGTGCAGATAACCGGGGAGCTGTTTTTT. Together with reference TRBV2 and TRBJ2-2, the CDR3 gives the full variable domain: EPEVTQTPSHQVTQMGQEVILRCVPISNHLYFYWYRQILGQKVEFLVSFYNNEISEKSEIFDDQFSVERPDGSNFTLKIRSTKLEDSAMYFCASSDAVQITGELFFGEGSRLTVL.